Listed here are 28 T cell receptor beta chains from one sample, sequenced in a study of prognosis after radiotherapy for stage I lung cancer. Genomic DNA yielded TCR beta CDR3, amplified by two-round multiplex PCR. With primers specific to each TRBV and TRBJ gene, the first-round PCR was performed. One entry per CDR3 protein, called by TCRdb with MiXCR from the multiplex PCR reads. The profile shows about 18,000 distinct CDR3 sequences, roughly 46% of them singletons. Sequencing used PBMCs, obtained before or after stereotactic body radiation therapy (not recorded which). These TCRs come from a donor aged 50 or older with non-small cell lung cancer.

Worth noting for this clonotype: This sequence is one base from a far larger clone and is likely a read error. V is TRBV6-8 and J is TRBJ1-3; 7 bases fit TRBD1. Trimming at V came to 2 bases and at J to 0 bases, leaving 16 bases not matched to a gene. The CDR3 spans 20 residues. The germline gives CDR1 MNHGY, CDR2 SAAAGT. CDR3 DNA sequence: TGTGCCAGCAGTTACCATCCCGGGACAGTGCCTTTATTCTCTGGAAACACCATATATTTT. As protein: CASSYHPGTVPLFSGNTIYF.

The chain carries TRBV30 and TRBJ2-7, with 7 bases that match TRBD2. The junction had 4 bases not matched to a gene; V was cut back by 7 bases and J by 1 base. The germline V gene encodes CDR1 GTSNPN and CDR2 SVGIG (reference sequence). The CDR3 has 12 amino acids. CDR3 loop: CAYRAGSYEQYF. DNA of the CDR3: TGTGCCTATCGAGCGGGATCCTACGAGCAGTACTTC.

The chain links TRBV6-2 or TRBV6-3 to TRBJ1-3; unclear D gene. CDR1 and CDR2 from the germline V gene are MNHEY and SVGEGT. This CDR3 spans 14 amino acids. The ends were cut back, 7 bases at V and 0 bases at J, with 10 bases in the middle. The CDR3 spells CASTTRSSGNTIYF. In DNA form, the CDR3 reads TGTGCCAGCACTACACGGAGCTCTGGAAACACCATATATTTT.

This clonotype was counted at least ten times. The chain links TRBV6-1 to TRBJ2-5, with a tentative D call TRBD1 (6 bases). This CDR3 is built from 16 residues. Germline assignment: CDR1 MNHNS and CDR2 SASEGT. V was cut by 4 bases and J by 5 bases, with 20 bases left in between. The DNA for the CDR3 is TGTGCCAGCAGTGCCCGGACAGAGCGTTTGGCGGAGACCCAGTACTTC. This translates into CASSARTERLAETQYF.

Ten or more counts support this clonotype. The J gene is TRBJ2-5, the V gene TRBV9; the match to TRBD2 covers 10 bases. The CDR3 sequence is 16 residues long. Germline V gene lookup returns CDR1 SGDLS and CDR2 YYNGEE. J lost 0 bases, V lost 4 bases, and 6 bases had no gene match. CDR3: CASSPGTSDNQETQYF. The CDR3 DNA reads TGTGCCAGCAGCCCCGGGACTAGCGATAACCAAGAGACCCAGTACTTC.

At least ten counts were recorded for this clonotype. This chain connects TRBV7-9 to TRBJ2-2, with D hard to call. Germline V lookup: CDR1 SEHNR, CDR2 FQNEAQ (reference sequence). Trimming pared 8 bases from V and 1 base from J, leaving 11 bases between. This CDR3 has 14 residues. In DNA form, the CDR3 reads TGTGCCAGCGAGCTAGTCCGGAACACCGGGGAGCTGTTTTTT. It specifies CASELVRNTGELFF.

In this sample, this clonotype turned up many times. This sequence joins TRBV20-1 and TRBJ1-1; D gene unclear. V lost 5 bases and J lost 2, with 6 bases in between. The CDR3 consists of 11 residues. In germline, CDR1 is DFQATT, CDR2 SNEGSKA (reference sequence). CDR3 residues: CSAGSNTEAFF. In nucleotides, the CDR3 is TGCAGTGCTGGAAGTAACACTGAAGCTTTCTTT.

This chain links TRBV5-1 with TRBJ1-6; D remains ambiguous. Germline V lookup: CDR1 SGHRS, CDR2 YFSETQ. The CDR3 is 16 amino acids. Trimming left V 0 bases short and J 0 bases short, with 7 bases between. The CDR3 DNA reads TGCGCCAGCAGCTTGGAAGGGAGCTCCTATAATTCACCCCTCCACTTT. Amino acids: CASSLEGSSYNSPLHF.

The chain links TRBV5-1 to TRBJ1-2; a possible D gene is TRBD1 (5 bases). Germline CDR1 SGHRS, CDR2 YFSETQ. The CDR3 covers 16 residues. V was clipped by 0 bases and J by 6 bases, with 18 bases between them. The CDR3 bases are TGCGCCAGCAGCTTGGCGGTGTCAGGGCGAAGGGATGGCTACACCTTC. Encoded protein: CASSLAVSGRRDGYTF.

This clonotype was counted at least ten times. This may be a read error: a much more frequent sequence differs by one nucleotide. The J gene is TRBJ1-2, the V gene TRBV9; D remains ambiguous. Trimming removed 0 bases from V and 7 bases from J, with 10 bases in between. Germline V gene sequence: CDR1 SGDLS, CDR2 YYNGEE. CDR3 length equals 13 residues. The CDR3 nucleotides are TGTGCCAGCAGCGTAGAACGGGATGGTGGCTACACCTTC. Its translation: CASSVERDGGYTF.

Ten or more counts support this clonotype. The chain uses TRBV18 and TRBJ2-2; D may be TRBD2 (6 bases). This CDR3 is built from 17 residues. Deletions cut 1 base from V and 3 bases from J, with 15 bases between. Germline CDR1 is KGHSH and CDR2 is LQKENI. CDR3 sequence reads: CASSPRPARGYTGELFF. In nucleotides, the CDR3 is TGTGCCAGCTCACCACGGCCAGCCCGGGGGTACACCGGGGAGCTGTTTTTT.

This clonotype was seen once. This chain uses TRBV6-2 or TRBV6-3 with TRBJ2-6; 9 bases agree with TRBD2. Per the germline V gene, CDR1 is MNHEY and CDR2 is SVGEGT. With 4 bases clipped from V and 0 bases from J, the junction kept 4 bases outside the gene matches. CDR3 length equals 17 residues. DNA of the CDR3: TGTGCCAGCAGTTTAGCGGGAGCCAGCTCTGGGGCCAACGTCCTGACTTTC. Protein sequence: CASSLAGASSGANVLTF.

This chain connects TRBV7-8 to TRBJ2-1; D unresolved. V lost 1 base, J lost 7 bases, and 8 bases lay in between. Germline values: CDR1 SGHVS, CDR2 FQNEAQ. The CDR3 spans 13 residues. CDR3 nucleotides: TGTGCCAGCAGCTTAGTTGTACGGAATGAGCAGTTCTTC. Translated, it gives CASSLVVRNEQFF.

This clonotype was seen at least ten times. The chain links TRBV5-4 to TRBJ2-3; 16 bases fit TRBD2. This CDR3 has 16 residues. The V and J ends lost 4 bases and 5 bases, in that order; junction bases with no gene match: 4. The germline gives CDR1 SGHNT, CDR2 YYREEE (reference sequence). CDR3 in amino acids: CASSQGLAGGEDTQYF. CDR3 nucleotide sequence: TGTGCCAGCAGCCAGGGACTAGCGGGGGGGGAAGATACGCAGTATTTT.

This clonotype was counted ten times or more. V and J are TRBV2 and TRBJ2-7; TRBD1 is a possible D gene (5 bases). The CDR3 extends over 12 amino acids. The V gene's germline CDR1 is SNHLY and CDR2 FYNNEI. The V gene lost 4 bases and the J gene lost 11 bases, with 15 bases spanning the gap. CDR3 amino acids: CASSVFSDTKYF. Written as DNA, the CDR3 is TGTGCCAGCAGTGTTTTTTCGGACACAAAGTACTTC.

This clonotype was recorded a few times. Just one base apart from a much larger clone, this may be a read error. The rearrangement links TRBV7-9 to TRBJ2-6, with D hard to call. CDR3 length: 15 amino acids. Trimming stripped 2 bases from V and 2 bases from J, with 7 bases between. CDR1 and CDR2 from the germline V gene are SEHNR and FQNEAQ (reference sequence). CDR3 DNA: TGTGCCAGCAGCTTACAGTTCCCTGGGGCCAACGTCCTGACTTTC. Translating it yields CASSLQFPGANVLTF.

This clonotype was observed at least ten times. Possible read error: a much larger clone is one base away. Without the conserved terminal phenylalanine or tryptophan, this CDR3 likely stems from a read error. V and J are TRBV19 and TRBJ1-2; the D is unclear. V lost 4 bases, J lost 5 bases, and 17 bases lay in between. The V gene's germline CDR1 is LNHDA and CDR2 SQIVND (reference sequence). This CDR3 comprises 15 residues. Written as DNA, the CDR3 is TGTGCCAGTAGTAGAGACAAGCGTTGGGATTATGGCTACACCCTC. Translated: CASSRDKRWDYGYTL.

On this clonotype: A read error is likely here: a far larger clone is one base away. The chain links TRBV6-2 or TRBV6-3 to TRBJ1-5; 9 nucleotides align to TRBD1. Germline CDR1 and CDR2: MNHEY and SVGEGT. The CDR3 sequence is 20 residues long. The V segment lost 0 bases and the J segment 1 base; nucleotides outside the gene matches: 13. CDR3 DNA: TGTGCCAGCAGTTACTCGAAATCCGTGACAGGGGGAAGGAGCAATCAGCCCCAGCATTTT. It encodes CASSYSKSVTGGRSNQPQHF.

This clonotype was seen repeatedly, ten times or more. Its ends do not fully match the called genes, so a read error is possible. The chain links TRBV5-5 to TRBJ2-5; D not certain. Per germline, CDR1 SGHKS and CDR2 YYEKEE (reference sequence). The length of the CDR3 is 14 residues. In DNA form, the CDR3 reads TGTGCCACCAGCCTTTGGTCAGGACAAGAGACCCAGTACTTC. Translation: CATSLWSGQETQYF.

Regarding this clonotype: One base separates it from a far larger clone, so it is likely a read error. The V gene is TRBV7-9, the J gene TRBJ2-1, with 7 positions matching TRBD1. J gave up 15 bases and V 5 bases, and 16 bases lay outside the gene matches. The length of the CDR3 is 14 residues. In germline, CDR1 is SEHNR, CDR2 FQNEAQ (reference sequence). This chain's CDR3 is CASSLPGQTSAWFF. The CDR3, as DNA: TGTGCCAGCAGCCTCCCGGGACAGACCTCGGCGTGGTTCTTC. The complete variable domain, with remaining parts taken from reference TRBV7-9 and TRBJ2-1, reads DTGVSQNPRHKITKRGQNVTFRCDPISEHNRLYWYRQTLGQGPEFLTYFQNEAQLEKSRLLSDRFSAERPKGSFSTLEIQRTEQGDSAMYLCASSLPGQTSAWFFGPGTRLTVL.

This clonotype has at least ten counts. The CDR3 DNA reads TGTGCCAGCAGTCCGGGGACAGGTAACACCGGGGAGCTGTTTTTT. Protein sequence: CASSPGTGNTGELFF. The chain is built from TRBV12-3 or TRBV12-4 and TRBJ2-2, with 8 bases identical to TRBD1. J was trimmed by 2 bases and V by 5 bases; bases with no gene match: 4. There are 15 residues in the CDR3.

This clonotype was counted ten times or more. The chain couples TRBV28 to TRBJ2-7; D not resolved. The CDR3 sequence is 13 residues long. The germline V gene encodes CDR1 MDHEN and CDR2 SYDVKM. With 2 bases removed from V and 2 bases from J, the gap between germline ends came to 7 bases. This chain's CDR3 is CASSLISTYEQYF. As DNA, the CDR3 is TGTGCCAGCAGTTTAATCAGTACCTACGAGCAGTACTTC.

This clonotype was detected only a few times. Only one base separates this from a far larger clonotype, so it likely reflects a read error. The chain links TRBV6-2 or TRBV6-3 to TRBJ1-1; no firm D call. CDR1 and CDR2 from the germline V gene are MNHEY and SVGEGT. This CDR3 has 13 amino acids. Trimming took off 6 bases at V and 0 bases at J, with 8 bases between the two ends. Here the CDR3 DNA reads TGTGCCAGCAGCGGTCTCGTGAACACTGAAGCTTTCTTT. The encoded protein is CASSGLVNTEAFF.

This clonotype was found many times. The CDR3 is CASSLLGEGYEQYF. The CDR3 bases are TGTGCCAGCAGCTTGTTAGGGGAGGGCTACGAGCAGTACTTC. V gene TRBV5-8 combines with J gene TRBJ2-7; 7 bases align to TRBD2. CDR3 length equals 14 residues. V was pared by 1 base and J by 3 bases, with 4 bases of the junction left unmatched. Germline lookup yields CDR1 SGHTS and CDR2 YDEGEE.

This clonotype is deemed medium-sized. The gene calls are TRBV11-3 and TRBJ2-7, with D possibly matching TRBD2 (6 bases). CDR1 is SGHNT, CDR2 YENEEA, per germline. The CDR3 runs 13 residues. V was shortened by 5 bases and J by 4 bases, with 12 bases between the two germline ends. In DNA, the CDR3 is TGTGCCAGCAGCCGGGACTTTGGATACGAGCAGTACTTC. Its translation is CASSRDFGYEQYF.

CDR3 residues: CASSPPDRIDEQYF. For the CDR3, the DNA is TGTGCCAGCAGCCCCCCGGACAGGATCGACGAGCAGTACTTC. The rearrangement links TRBV7-6 to TRBJ2-7; 7 bases are shared with TRBD1. CDR1 and CDR2 from the germline V gene are SGHVS and FNYEAQ. V shed 5 bases and J 5 bases; nucleotides not matched to a gene: 9. There are 14 residues in the CDR3.

The rearrangement joins TRBV6-1 to TRBJ2-2, with 7 bases lining up with TRBD2. V shed 6 bases, J shed 0 bases, and the junction held 4 bases outside the gene matches. Germline loops: CDR1 MNHNS, CDR2 SASEGT. This CDR3 is built from 15 residues. The CDR3 protein is CASSRAGSNTGELFF. In DNA, the CDR3 is TGTGCCAGCAGCCGAGCGGGATCGAACACCGGGGAGCTGTTTTTT.

Comments on this clonotype: A far larger clone is only one base removed, so a read error is likely. The J gene is TRBJ2-1, the V gene TRBV6-1; tentatively, D is TRBD2 (7 bases). CDR1 is MNHNS and CDR2 is SASEGT in the germline V gene. This CDR3 region has 14 residues. Trimming took off 5 bases at V and 10 bases at J, with 18 bases between the two ends. CDR3 DNA sequence: TGTGCCAGCAGTCCCGGGGGGCCACCCTACGAGCAGTTCTTC. The encoded protein is CASSPGGPPYEQFF.